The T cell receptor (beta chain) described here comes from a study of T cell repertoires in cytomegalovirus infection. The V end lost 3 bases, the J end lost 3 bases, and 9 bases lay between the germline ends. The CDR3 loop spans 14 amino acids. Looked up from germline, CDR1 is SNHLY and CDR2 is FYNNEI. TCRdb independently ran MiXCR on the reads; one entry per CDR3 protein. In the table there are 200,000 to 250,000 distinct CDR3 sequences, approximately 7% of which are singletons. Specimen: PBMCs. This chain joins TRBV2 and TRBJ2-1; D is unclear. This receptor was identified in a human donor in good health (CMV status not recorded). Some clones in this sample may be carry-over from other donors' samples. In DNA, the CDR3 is TGTGCCAGCAGTGATGTCCAAATCTACAATGAGCAGTTCTTC. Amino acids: CASSDVQIYNEQFF.